This TCR beta chain was sequenced during a study of early stage breast cancer tumors. Study background: The ER+/PR+/HER2- tumors included fewer than ten ductal and a few lobular carcinomas.

Only in-frame clones appear in the TCRdb table, and some are missing; sequencing was by immunoSEQ multiplex PCR. The sample has about 36,000 clones; about 68% are singletons. The CDR3 extends over 14 amino acids. With 5 bases clipped from V and 3 bases from J, the junction kept 5 bases outside the gene matches. From germline, CDR1 is SGHVS and CDR2 FNYEAQ. Study-level findings and limits: Blood repertoires resembled normal breast more than tumor. Commonly generated sequences made up most enriched TCRB sequences shared between patients.

This clone was seen only once. Its cognate antigen is unknown. The chain employs TRBV7-6 and TRBJ2-5; 8 positions agree with TRBD2. This receptor was obtained from a person in their 60s with breast cancer. Specimen: blood. For the CDR3, the DNA is TGTGCCAGCAGCCCTCAAGCGGGGGAAGAGACCCAGTACTTC. Its protein product is CASSPQAGEETQYF.